The 16 T cell receptor beta chains reported below all come from one sample, sequenced in a study of brain T cells in children with intractable seizures. Time point noted: blood from clinic visit 5 months post-surgery; TSC patient then seizure free. Clones were read by immunoSEQ multiplex PCR, and TCRdb kept only the in-frame ones, dropping some. The sample records 340,000 or so clones, 85% to 95% being singletons. Specimen: peripheral blood, collected around 5 months after surgery. The receptors were sampled from a boy less than two years old with tuberous sclerosis and intractable seizures.

The V and J genes are TRBV20-1 and TRBJ2-7, with TRBD2 identical over 14 bases. With V trimmed by 5 bases and J by 4 bases, 4 bases remained unmatched. Germline V gene lookup returns CDR1 DFQATT and CDR2 SNEGSKA (reference sequence). The CDR3 extends over 14 amino acids. CDR3 in DNA: TGCAGTGCTGGTGGGACTAGCGGGAGATACGAGCAGTACTTC. It translates to CSAGGTSGRYEQYF.

The CDR3 sequence: CASSYSIVAQEGSEQFF. The CDR3 bases are TGTGCCAGCAGTTACTCGATCGTAGCCCAGGAGGGGAGTGAGCAGTTCTTC. The chain links TRBV6-7 to TRBJ2-1, with a weak D call TRBD2 (6 bases). TRBV6-7 counts as an open reading frame of uncertain function. CDR3 length: 17 residues. Trimming stripped 0 bases from V and 9 bases from J, with 21 bases between.

J is TRBJ2-1 and V is TRBV21-1; TRBD2 reflects the table's D call only, with no check against the DNA. TRBV21-1 is given as a pseudogene. There are 15 residues in the CDR3. CDR3 DNA: TGTGCCAGCGGGACTAGCGGGAGCTCCTACAATGAGCAGTTCTTC. The encoded protein is CASGTSGSSYNEQFF.

The chain joins TRBV9 to TRBJ2-1, with 8 nucleotides matching TRBD2. V was pared by 2 bases and J by 4 bases, with 8 bases of the junction left unmatched. The germline V gene has CDR1 SGDLS and CDR2 YYNGEE. The CDR3 sequence is 16 residues long. CDR3 sequence: CASSVRAGGEYNEQFF. In DNA, the CDR3 is TGTGCCAGCAGCGTTAGGGCGGGGGGAGAGTACAATGAGCAGTTCTTC.

The CDR3 sequence is CASSSQAGLPYEQYF. CDR3 bases: TGCGCCAGCAGCTCCCAAGCGGGGCTACCCTACGAGCAGTACTTC. The chain recombines TRBV4-1 with TRBJ2-7, with 7 bases fitting TRBD2. This CDR3 is built from 15 residues. Looked up from germline, CDR1 is MGHRA and CDR2 is YSYEKL. V lost 5 bases, J lost 2 bases, and 9 bases stayed unmatched.

The chain couples TRBV5-1 to TRBJ2-7; D perhaps matches TRBD1 (6 bases). The V gene's germline CDR1 is SGHRS and CDR2 YFSETQ. The CDR3 totals 15 residues. Trimming stripped 0 bases from V and 3 bases from J, with 13 bases between. The CDR3, as DNA: TGCGCCAGCAGCTTGGGGTCAGGGGCCAACTACGAGCAGTACTTC. Amino acids: CASSLGSGANYEQYF.

This clone has more than one count but fewer than ten. The chain employs TRBV5-4 and TRBJ2-5, with D possibly being TRBD2 (5 bases). The germline V gene has CDR1 SGHNT and CDR2 YYREEE (reference sequence). The V end lost 6 bases, the J end lost 3 bases, and 15 bases lay between the germline ends. There are 14 residues in the CDR3. CDR3 DNA sequence: TGTGCCAGCAACCCAAAGGGAGTAGAAGAGACCCAGTACTTC. Translated, it gives CASNPKGVEETQYF.

The V gene is TRBV19, the J gene TRBJ2-7, with 9 bases that match TRBD1. Germline V gene sequence: CDR1 LNHDA, CDR2 SQIVND (reference sequence). V trimming: 5 bases; J trimming: 4 bases; junction bases outside the gene matches: 12. This CDR3 comprises 16 residues. CDR3 sequence (DNA): TGTGCCAGTAGTCTGGGACAGGGACCCCTCGGGTACGAGCAGTACTTC. Translated, it gives CASSLGQGPLGYEQYF.

J is TRBJ2-5 and V is TRBV7-3; TRBD1 agrees at 7 bases. The V gene's germline CDR1 is SGHTA and CDR2 FQGTGA. J lost 2 bases, V lost 4 bases, and 4 bases had no gene match. The CDR3 extends over 14 amino acids. CDR3 nucleotide sequence: TGTGCCAGCAGCTACAGCAGGGGGCAAGAGACCCAGTACTTC. Protein: CASSYSRGQETQYF. The full variable domain, rest sourced from reference TRBV7-3 and TRBJ2-5, is GAGVSQTPSNKVTEKGKYVELRCDPISGHTALYWYRQSLGQGPEFLIYFQGTGAADDSGLPNDRFFAVRPEGSVSTLKIQRTERGDSAVYLCASSYSRGQETQYFGPGTRLLVL.

This clone has only one observation. CDR3 nucleotides: TGTGCCAGCACCATCCTGATAGCGGGCCCCGACAATGAGCAGTTCTTC. Translating gives CASTILIAGPDNEQFF. The V call is TRBV6-6, the J call TRBJ2-1, with TRBD2 matching over 7 bases. The germline V gene encodes CDR1 MNHNY and CDR2 SVGAGI (reference sequence). V shed 7 bases, J shed 5 bases, and the junction held 14 bases outside the gene matches. This CDR3 is built from 16 residues.

The chain links TRBV18 to TRBJ2-3; D ambiguous. Germline V gives CDR1 KGHSH, CDR2 LQKENI. The CDR3 totals 14 residues. Trimming stripped 2 bases from V and 3 bases from J, with 9 bases between. The CDR3 spells CASSPGLQTDTQYF. CDR3 DNA: TGTGCCAGCTCACCAGGGTTACAGACAGATACGCAGTATTTT.

The V and J genes are TRBV28 and TRBJ1-6, with a possible D match to TRBD1 (6 bases). The V gene lost 1 base and the J gene lost 10 bases, with 14 bases spanning the gap. Germline V gene lookup returns CDR1 MDHEN and CDR2 SYDVKM. This CDR3 contains 15 residues. CDR3 region: CASSLSGGGGSPLHF. For the CDR3, the DNA is TGTGCCAGCAGTTTATCGGGAGGGGGAGGGTCACCCCTCCACTTT.

Only one count was recorded for this clone. This rearrangement joins TRBV6-2 or TRBV6-3 to TRBJ1-5; the D is unclear. This CDR3 has 13 amino acids. Germline CDR1 reads MNHEY; CDR2 reads SVGEGT. The ends were cut back, 5 bases at V and 0 bases at J, with 5 bases in the middle. The CDR3 DNA reads as TGTGCCAGCAGTCACAGTAGCAATCAGCCCCAGCATTTT. The encoded protein is CASSHSSNQPQHF.

The chain recombines TRBV1 with TRBJ2-1; the table calls TRBD2, which could not be checked here. TRBV1 corresponds to a pseudogene. The CDR3 runs 19 residues. CDR3 coding DNA: TGCACCAGCAGCCAAGATCGACTAGCGGGGGGACCACTCTCCAATGAGCAGTTCTTC. Protein product: CTSSQDRLAGGPLSNEQFF.

The chain links TRBV9 to TRBJ2-1; tentative D call: TRBD1 (7 bases). CDR3 length equals 17 residues. Germline CDR1 SGDLS, CDR2 YYNGEE. Trimming took 0 bases from V and 3 from J, leaving 16 bases between them. The CDR3 DNA follows: TGTGCCAGCAGCGTAGTAGCGGAGGGGGCTAACTACAATGAGCAGTTCTTC. Amino acids: CASSVVAEGANYNEQFF.

The V call is TRBV7-2, the J call TRBJ2-3, with TRBD2 as a possible D gene (7 bases). CDR1 is SGHTA, CDR2 FQGNSA, per germline. This CDR3 has 16 residues. Trimming stripped 4 bases from V and 4 bases from J, with 18 bases between. CDR3 sequence: CASSSPVGRGPDTQYF. In nucleotides, the CDR3 is TGTGCCAGCAGCTCCCCAGTAGGGCGGGGGCCAGATACGCAGTATTTT.